A single sample gave rise to the 7 T cell receptor beta chains below, sequenced in a study of T-cell reconstitution after alpha-beta-depleted transplantation in children. Unique molecular identifiers were built into the TCRbeta library. TCRdb ran MiXCR on the PCR reads and lists one entry per CDR3 protein. The data contain 200,000 to 250,000 distinct CDR3 sequences, roughly 9.1% of them singletons. The sample in question was PBMCs, mostly from graft donor cells, obtained 360 days after TCRalphabeta/CD19-depleted stem cell transplant. These receptors came from a male patient aged 2 to 10 who had a stem cell transplant for acute myeloid leukemia, so the T cells may come from the graft donor.

The chain is built from TRBV5-6 and TRBJ2-7; the D is unclear. V lost 1 base and J lost 0, with 11 bases in between. The CDR3 sequence is 15 residues long. Per germline, CDR1 SGHDT and CDR2 YYEEEE. The CDR3 DNA reads as TGTGCCAGCAGCTTGACCCCCTGGAGCTCCTACGAGCAGTACTTC. It specifies CASSLTPWSSYEQYF.

This clonotype was counted many times. This chain connects TRBV21-1 to TRBJ1-1; TRBD1 is the table's D call and was not checked against the DNA. TRBV21-1 is an annotated pseudogene. There are 17 residues in the CDR3. The CDR3 reads CASSPRGEGEVNTEAFF. The CDR3 region has the DNA TGTGCCAGCAGCCCACGAGGAGAGGGGGAGGTGAACACTGAAGCTTTCTTT.

In this sample, this clonotype turned up many times. This chain links TRBV20-1 with TRBJ2-7; no reliable D call. Per the germline V gene, CDR1 is DFQATT and CDR2 is SNEGSKA (reference sequence). This CDR3 spans 13 amino acids. V lost 1 base and J 6 bases, leaving 13 bases between the germline ends. The DNA for the CDR3 is TGCAGTGCTAGAGGCCAGGCCATCGGCGAGCAGTACTTC. As protein: CSARGQAIGEQYF.

This clonotype has ten or more counts. Mismatch with germline at one junction end may stem from a read error. The genes are TRBV7-7 and TRBJ2-1, with 8 nucleotides matching TRBD2. Looked up from germline, CDR1 is SSHAT and CDR2 is FNYEAQ (reference sequence). CDR3 length equals 16 residues. The CDR3 region is CASSFRAGEGYNEQFF. CDR3 coding DNA: TGTGCTAGCAGCTTTAGAGCGGGAGAGGGCTACAATGAGCAGTTCTTC.

This clonotype was seen only a few times. The J gene is TRBJ2-3, the V gene TRBV20-1; D not resolved. CDR3 length equals 13 residues. Germline V gives CDR1 DFQATT, CDR2 SNEGSKA (reference sequence). Trimming pared 6 bases from V and 0 bases from J, leaving 10 bases between. The CDR3 spells CSAQPPSTDTQYF. The CDR3 nucleotides are TGCAGTGCCCAGCCCCCGAGCACAGATACGCAGTATTTT.

To note about this clonotype: Compared with germline, one end of the junction differs, possibly owing to a read error. CDR3 loop: CASSALGGEPYIEQFF. The CDR3 nucleotides read TGTGCCAGCAGTGCCCTGGGGGGCGAACCCTACATTGAGCAGTTCTTC. This chain links TRBV12-3 or TRBV12-4 with TRBJ2-1; D may match TRBD1 or TRBD2 (6 bases each). The CDR3 sequence is 16 residues long.

Only a few counts were recorded for this clonotype. The chain links TRBV12-3 or TRBV12-4 to TRBJ1-1, with a possible D match to TRBD1 (5 bases). The V gene lost 3 bases and the J gene lost 4 bases, with 12 bases spanning the gap. This CDR3 contains 14 residues. CDR3 sequence reads: CASSLDNFPTEAFF. The DNA for the CDR3 is TGTGCCAGCAGTTTGGACAACTTCCCCACTGAAGCTTTCTTT.